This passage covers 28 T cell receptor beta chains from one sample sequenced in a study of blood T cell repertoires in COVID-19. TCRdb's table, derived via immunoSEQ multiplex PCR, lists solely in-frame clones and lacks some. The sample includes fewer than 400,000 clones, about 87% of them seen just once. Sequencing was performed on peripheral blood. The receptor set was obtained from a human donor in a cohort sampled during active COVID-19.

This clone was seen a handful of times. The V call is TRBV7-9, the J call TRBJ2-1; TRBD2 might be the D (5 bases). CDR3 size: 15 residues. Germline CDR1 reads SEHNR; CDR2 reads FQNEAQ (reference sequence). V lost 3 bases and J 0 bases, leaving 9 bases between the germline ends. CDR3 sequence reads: CASSLAGSSYNEQFF. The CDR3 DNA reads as TGTGCCAGCAGCTTGGCGGGTAGCTCCTACAATGAGCAGTTCTTC.

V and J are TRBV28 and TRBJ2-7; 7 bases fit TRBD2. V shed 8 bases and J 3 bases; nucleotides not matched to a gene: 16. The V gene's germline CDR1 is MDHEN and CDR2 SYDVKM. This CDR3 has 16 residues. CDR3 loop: CASLGRGEPSGYEQYF. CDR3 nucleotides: TGTGCCAGCCTAGGCCGGGGGGAGCCGTCAGGCTACGAGCAGTACTTC.

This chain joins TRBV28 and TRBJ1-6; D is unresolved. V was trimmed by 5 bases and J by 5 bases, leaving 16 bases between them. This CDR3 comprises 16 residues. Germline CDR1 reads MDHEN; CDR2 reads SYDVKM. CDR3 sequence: CASSPHTGSNNSPLHF. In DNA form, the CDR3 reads TGTGCCAGCAGTCCGCACACCGGGTCGAATAATTCACCCCTCCACTTT.

The CDR3 DNA is TGTGCCAGCAGTTTAGAATCCACGCTCCTCACAGATACGCAGTATTTT. It translates to CASSLESTLLTDTQYF. V usage is TRBV2 and J usage is TRBJ2-3; D uncertain. Germline values: CDR1 SNHLY, CDR2 FYNNEI. Trimming shortened V by 5 bases and J by 2 bases, and 17 bases separated the two germline ends. The CDR3 length is 16 residues.

The CDR3 reads CASSSRDRGDTEAFF. The DNA of the CDR3 is TGTGCCAGCAGTTCTCGGGACAGGGGGGACACTGAAGCTTTCTTT. This chain links TRBV6-9 with TRBJ1-1; 11 bases are a match to TRBD1. Trimming took 4 bases from V and 3 from J; bases not matched to a gene: 4. CDR1 and CDR2 (germline): MNHGY, SVAAGI. The CDR3 spans 15 residues.

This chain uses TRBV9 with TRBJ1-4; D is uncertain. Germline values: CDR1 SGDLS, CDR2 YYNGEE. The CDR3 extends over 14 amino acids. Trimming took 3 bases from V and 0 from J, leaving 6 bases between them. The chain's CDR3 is CASSAEATNEKLFF. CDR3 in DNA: TGTGCCAGCAGCGCGGAGGCAACTAATGAAAAACTGTTTTTT. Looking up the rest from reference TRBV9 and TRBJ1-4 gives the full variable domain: DSGVTQTPKHLITATGQRVTLRCSPRSGDLSVYWYQQSLDQGLQFLIQYYNGEERAKGNILERFSAQQFPDLHSELNLSSLELGDSALYFCASSAEATNEKLFFGSGTQLSVL.

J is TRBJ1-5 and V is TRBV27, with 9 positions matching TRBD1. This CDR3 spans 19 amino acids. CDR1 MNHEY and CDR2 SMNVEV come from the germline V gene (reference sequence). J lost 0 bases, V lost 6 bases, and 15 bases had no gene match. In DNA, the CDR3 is TGTGCCAGCAGAAAACAGGGGGCGATCGACCTAGTTAGCAATCAGCCCCAGCATTTT. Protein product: CASRKQGAIDLVSNQPQHF.

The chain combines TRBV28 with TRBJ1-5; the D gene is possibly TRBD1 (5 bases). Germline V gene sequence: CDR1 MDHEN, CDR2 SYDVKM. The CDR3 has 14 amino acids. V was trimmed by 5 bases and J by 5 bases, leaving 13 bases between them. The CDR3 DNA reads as TGTGCCAGCAGTCAATTCGACAGTCATCAGCCCCAGCATTTT. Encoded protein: CASSQFDSHQPQHF.

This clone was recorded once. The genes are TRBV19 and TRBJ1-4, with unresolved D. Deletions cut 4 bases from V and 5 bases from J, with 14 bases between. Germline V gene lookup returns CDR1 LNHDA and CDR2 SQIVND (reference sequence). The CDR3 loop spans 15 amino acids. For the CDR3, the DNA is TGTGCCAGTAGTAAGGGAGGGTTTGAAAATGAAAAACTGTTTTTT. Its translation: CASSKGGFENEKLFF.

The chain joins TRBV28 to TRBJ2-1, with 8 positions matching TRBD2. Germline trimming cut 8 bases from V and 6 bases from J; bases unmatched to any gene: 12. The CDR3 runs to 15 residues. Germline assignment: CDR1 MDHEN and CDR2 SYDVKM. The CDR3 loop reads CASWSGGLPINEQFF. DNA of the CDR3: TGTGCCAGCTGGTCGGGGGGGCTGCCAATCAATGAGCAGTTCTTC.

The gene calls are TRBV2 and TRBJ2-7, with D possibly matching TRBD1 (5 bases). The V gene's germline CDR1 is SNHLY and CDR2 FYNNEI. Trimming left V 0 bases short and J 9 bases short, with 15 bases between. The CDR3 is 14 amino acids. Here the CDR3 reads CASSEAPGRAPQYF. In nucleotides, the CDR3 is TGTGCCAGCAGTGAAGCCCCCGGCAGGGCGCCGCAGTACTTC.

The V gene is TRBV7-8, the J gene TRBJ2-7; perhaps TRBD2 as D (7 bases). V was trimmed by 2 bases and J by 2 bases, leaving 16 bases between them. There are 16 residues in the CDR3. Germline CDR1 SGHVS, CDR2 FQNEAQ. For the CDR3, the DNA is TGTGCCAGCAGCTTAATCGGGGGGCGCATACCCTACGAGCAGTACTTC. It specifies CASSLIGGRIPYEQYF.

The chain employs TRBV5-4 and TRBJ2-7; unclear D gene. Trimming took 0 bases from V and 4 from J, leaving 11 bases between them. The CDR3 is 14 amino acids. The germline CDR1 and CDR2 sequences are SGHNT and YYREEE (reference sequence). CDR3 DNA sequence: TGTGCCAGCAGCTTGGGTACTAAAACTTACGAGCAGTACTTC. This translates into CASSLGTKTYEQYF.

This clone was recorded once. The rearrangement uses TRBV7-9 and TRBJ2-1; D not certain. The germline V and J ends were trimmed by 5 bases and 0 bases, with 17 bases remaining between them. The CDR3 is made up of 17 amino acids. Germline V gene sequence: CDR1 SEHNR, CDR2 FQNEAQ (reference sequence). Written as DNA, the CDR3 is TGTGCCAGCAGCGTATTTCACGGTCTTAGCTCCTACAATGAGCAGTTCTTC. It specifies CASSVFHGLSSYNEQFF.

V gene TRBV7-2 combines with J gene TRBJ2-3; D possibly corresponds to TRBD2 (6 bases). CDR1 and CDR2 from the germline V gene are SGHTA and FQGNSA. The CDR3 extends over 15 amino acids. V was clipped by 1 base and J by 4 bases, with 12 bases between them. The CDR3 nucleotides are TGTGCCAGCAGCTTAGGCGGGGATGGGGCAGATACGCAGTATTTT. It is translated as CASSLGGDGADTQYF.

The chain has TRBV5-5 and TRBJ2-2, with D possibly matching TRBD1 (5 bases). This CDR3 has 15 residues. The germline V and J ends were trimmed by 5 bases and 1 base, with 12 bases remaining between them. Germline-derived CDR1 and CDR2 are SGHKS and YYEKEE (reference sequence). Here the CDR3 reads CASSTWQGNTGELFF. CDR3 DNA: TGTGCCAGCAGTACATGGCAGGGGAACACCGGGGAGCTGTTTTTT.

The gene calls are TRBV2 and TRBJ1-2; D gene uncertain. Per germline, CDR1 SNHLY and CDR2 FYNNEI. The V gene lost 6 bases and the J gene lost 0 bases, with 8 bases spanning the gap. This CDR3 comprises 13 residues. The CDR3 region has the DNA TGTGCCAGCAGGACCGGGACTAACTATGGCTACACCTTC. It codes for CASRTGTNYGYTF. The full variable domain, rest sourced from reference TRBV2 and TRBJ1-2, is EPEVTQTPSHQVTQMGQEVILRCVPISNHLYFYWYRQILGQKVEFLVSFYNNEISEKSEIFDDQFSVERPDGSNFTLKIRSTKLEDSAMYFCASRTGTNYGYTFGSGTRLTVV.

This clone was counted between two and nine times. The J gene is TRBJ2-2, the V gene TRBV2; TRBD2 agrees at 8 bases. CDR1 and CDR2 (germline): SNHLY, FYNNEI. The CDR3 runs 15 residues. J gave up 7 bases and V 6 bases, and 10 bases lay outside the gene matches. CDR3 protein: CASSPGTRVGGELFF. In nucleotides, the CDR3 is TGTGCCAGCAGCCCCGGGACTAGAGTCGGCGGGGAGCTGTTTTTT.

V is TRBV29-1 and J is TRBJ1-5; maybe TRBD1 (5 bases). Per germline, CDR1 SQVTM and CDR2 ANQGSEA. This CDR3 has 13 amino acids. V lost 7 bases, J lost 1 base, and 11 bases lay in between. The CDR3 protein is CSAGQGSNQPQHF. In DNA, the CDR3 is TGCAGCGCTGGTCAGGGCAGCAATCAGCCCCAGCATTTT.

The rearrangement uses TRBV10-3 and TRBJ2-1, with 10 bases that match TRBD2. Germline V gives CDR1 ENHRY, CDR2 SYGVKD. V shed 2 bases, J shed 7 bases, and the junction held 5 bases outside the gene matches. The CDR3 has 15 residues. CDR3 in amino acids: CAISESLAGANEQFF. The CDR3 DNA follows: TGTGCCATCAGTGAGAGCCTAGCGGGAGCTAATGAGCAGTTCTTC.

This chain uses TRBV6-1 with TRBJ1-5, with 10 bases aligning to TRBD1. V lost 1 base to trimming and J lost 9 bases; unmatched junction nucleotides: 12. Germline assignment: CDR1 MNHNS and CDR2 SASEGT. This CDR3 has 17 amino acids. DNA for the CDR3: TGTGCCAGCAGTGAAGTTGCGTGGGGACAGGGGTCGCGGCCCCAGCATTTT. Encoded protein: CASSEVAWGQGSRPQHF.

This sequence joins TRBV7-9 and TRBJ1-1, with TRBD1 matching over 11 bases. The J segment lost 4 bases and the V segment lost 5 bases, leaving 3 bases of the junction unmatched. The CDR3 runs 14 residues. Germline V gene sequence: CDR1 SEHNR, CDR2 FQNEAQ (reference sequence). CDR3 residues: CASSQGTGGTEAFF. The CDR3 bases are TGTGCCAGCAGCCAGGGGACAGGGGGCACTGAAGCTTTCTTT. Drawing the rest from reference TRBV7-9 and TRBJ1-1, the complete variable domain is DTGVSQNPRHKITKRGQNVTFRCDPISEHNRLYWYRQTLGQGPEFLTYFQNEAQLEKSRLLSDRFSAERPKGSFSTLEIQRTEQGDSAMYLCASSQGTGGTEAFFGQGTRLTVV.

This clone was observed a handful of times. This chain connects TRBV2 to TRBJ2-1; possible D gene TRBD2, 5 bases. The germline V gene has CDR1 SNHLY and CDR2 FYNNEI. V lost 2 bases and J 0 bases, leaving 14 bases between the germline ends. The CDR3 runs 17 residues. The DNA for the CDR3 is TGTGCCAGCAGTGAACGAGCTAGGGAGAGCTCCTACAATGAGCAGTTCTTC. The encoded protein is CASSERARESSYNEQFF.

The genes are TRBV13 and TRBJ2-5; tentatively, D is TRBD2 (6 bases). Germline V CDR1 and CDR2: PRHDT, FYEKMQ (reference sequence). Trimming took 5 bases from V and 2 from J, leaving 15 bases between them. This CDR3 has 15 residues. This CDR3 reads CASSPRTSRQETQYF. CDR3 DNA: TGTGCCAGCAGCCCCCGAACTAGCCGTCAAGAGACCCAGTACTTC.

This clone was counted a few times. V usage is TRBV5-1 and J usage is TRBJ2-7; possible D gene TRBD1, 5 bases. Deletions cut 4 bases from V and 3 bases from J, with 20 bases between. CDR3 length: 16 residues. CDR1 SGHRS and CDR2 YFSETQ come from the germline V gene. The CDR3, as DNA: TGCGCCAGCAGCCTCTCGCCCGCGACAGTTATCTACGAGCAGTACTTC. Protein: CASSLSPATVIYEQYF.

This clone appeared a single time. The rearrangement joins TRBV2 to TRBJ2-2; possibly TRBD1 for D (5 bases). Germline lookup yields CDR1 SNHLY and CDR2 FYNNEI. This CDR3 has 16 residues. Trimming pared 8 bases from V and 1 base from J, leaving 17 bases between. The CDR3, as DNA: TGTGCCAGCTCCCAAAGTGGTGGACAGAACACCGGGGAGCTGTTTTTT. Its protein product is CASSQSGGQNTGELFF.

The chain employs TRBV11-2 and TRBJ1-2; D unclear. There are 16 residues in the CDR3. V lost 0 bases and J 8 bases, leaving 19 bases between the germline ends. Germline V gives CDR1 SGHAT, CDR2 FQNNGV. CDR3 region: CASSLDPIGWSGGYTF. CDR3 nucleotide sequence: TGTGCCAGCAGCTTAGATCCGATCGGTTGGTCGGGAGGCTACACCTTC.

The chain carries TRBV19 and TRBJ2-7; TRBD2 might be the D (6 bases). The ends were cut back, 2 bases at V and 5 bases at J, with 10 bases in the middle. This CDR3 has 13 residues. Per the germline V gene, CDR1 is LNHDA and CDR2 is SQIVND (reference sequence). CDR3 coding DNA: TGTGCCAGTAGTATACGGGGGTCGGACGAGCAGTACTTC. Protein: CASSIRGSDEQYF. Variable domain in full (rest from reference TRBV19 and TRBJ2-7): DGGITQSPKYLFRKEGQNVTLSCEQNLNHDAMYWYRQDPGQGLRLIYYSQIVNDFQKGDIAEGYSVSREKKESFPLTVTSAQKNPTAFYLCASSIRGSDEQYFGPGTRLTVT.